The 14 T cell receptor beta chains listed next were all sequenced from one sample in a study of shared clonotypes between healthy human individuals. Using immunoSEQ multiplex PCR, the repertoire was profiled, and TCRdb retains in-frame clones only, with some absent. The sample holds hundreds of thousands of clones, 90% to 96% seen once. Sequenced sample: naive CD4+ T cells sorted from blood. Subset: CD45RA+ positively selected. These receptors came from a woman aged 25 to 39 in good health.

This clone was observed once. This chain connects TRBV18 to TRBJ2-7, with D perhaps matching TRBD2 (5 bases). CDR3 length: 15 amino acids. Germline V gene sequence: CDR1 KGHSH, CDR2 LQKENI. Trimming stripped 3 bases from V and 3 bases from J, with 15 bases between. The CDR3 DNA follows: TGTGCCAGCTCACCTCTGGGAGAAGGAGGCTACGAGCAGTACTTC. Translation: CASSPLGEGGYEQYF.

The chain couples TRBV28 to TRBJ1-4; D call uncertain. This CDR3 contains 14 residues. Trimming cost V 5 bases and J 3 bases, with 10 bases left between them. CDR1 is MDHEN and CDR2 is SYDVKM in the germline V gene. For the CDR3, the DNA is TGTGCCAGCAGTAAACCTTGGTCTAATGAAAAACTGTTTTTT. Translating it yields CASSKPWSNEKLFF.

The chain carries TRBV28 and TRBJ2-7; D possibly corresponds to TRBD1 (6 bases). V lost 6 bases and J 1 base, leaving 10 bases between the germline ends. In germline, CDR1 is MDHEN, CDR2 SYDVKM. The length of the CDR3 is 13 residues. For the CDR3, the DNA is TGTGCCAGCAGAACCGACAGGTCCTACGAGCAGTACTTC. Its translation: CASRTDRSYEQYF.

The chain couples TRBV12-5 to TRBJ2-3; possibly TRBD1 for D (6 bases). V was trimmed by 1 base and J by 0 bases, leaving 20 bases between them. Germline CDR1 and CDR2: LGHNT and FRNRAP. The CDR3 sequence is 19 residues long. CDR3 sequence (DNA): TGTGCTAGTGGTTTGGAACTTAAGACAGGACTGACTAGCACAGATACGCAGTATTTT. It specifies CASGLELKTGLTSTDTQYF.

The chain uses TRBV7-3 and TRBJ2-1; 12 bases line up with TRBD2. This CDR3 contains 16 residues. Germline CDR1 and CDR2: SGHTA and FQGTGA. The V segment lost 5 bases and the J segment 9 bases; nucleotides outside the gene matches: 11. The CDR3 region has the DNA TGTGCCAGCAGCGAAGACGTGACTAGCGGGAGAGGTGAGCAGTTCTTC. It translates to CASSEDVTSGRGEQFF.

The CDR3 reads CASSRGTGYTDTQYF. CDR3 nucleotides: TGCGCCAGCAGCCGCGGGACAGGGTACACAGATACGCAGTATTTT. The gene calls are TRBV5-1 and TRBJ2-3; 9 nucleotides agree with TRBD1. This CDR3 has 15 amino acids. V was clipped by 4 bases and J by 2 bases; unmatched bases: 5. Germline-derived CDR1 and CDR2 are SGHRS and YFSETQ.

The chain links TRBV2 to TRBJ2-7; 7 bases map to TRBD1. The CDR3 has 14 residues. Germline assignment: CDR1 SNHLY and CDR2 FYNNEI. After removal of 6 bases from V and 0 bases from J, the junction contained 5 bases not matched to a gene. The CDR3 DNA is TGTGCCAGCAGGCGAGGACAGGCCTCCTACGAGCAGTACTTC. Its protein product is CASRRGQASYEQYF.

The rearrangement joins TRBV5-1 to TRBJ2-5, with 8 positions matching TRBD2. CDR1 is SGHRS, CDR2 YFSETQ, per germline. The CDR3 loop spans 13 amino acids. Trimming removed 7 bases from V and 11 bases from J; junction bases left unmatched: 13. Here the CDR3 reads CASGIAGSREQYF. CDR3 DNA: TGCGCCAGCGGAATAGCGGGGTCCCGGGAGCAGTACTTC.

In this sample, this clone turned up once. CDR3 loop: CASSPTVQAAGTDTQYF. CDR3 DNA: TGTGCCAGCAGTCCAACGGTACAGGCCGCAGGCACAGATACGCAGTATTTT. The chain couples TRBV27 to TRBJ2-3, with D tentatively TRBD1 (5 bases). The CDR3 is 17 residues long. The V gene's germline CDR1 is MNHEY and CDR2 SMNVEV (reference sequence). V was trimmed by 5 bases and J by 1 base, leaving 19 bases between them.

The rearrangement joins TRBV27 to TRBJ1-1; D may be TRBD1 (6 bases). The V end lost 4 bases, the J end lost 1 base, and 13 bases lay between the germline ends. The CDR3 is 15 amino acids. The germline V gene encodes CDR1 MNHEY and CDR2 SMNVEV (reference sequence). The chain's CDR3 is CASSSWTAQNTEAFF. The CDR3 DNA follows: TGTGCCAGCAGTTCATGGACAGCTCAGAACACTGAAGCTTTCTTT.

V is TRBV6-4 and J is TRBJ1-2, with 8 bases identical to TRBD1. The CDR3 is 15 amino acids. Trimming removed 5 bases from V and 3 bases from J; junction bases left unmatched: 8. Germline CDR1 and CDR2: MRHNA and SNTAGT. The DNA of the CDR3 is TGTGCCAGCAGTCCCGGACAGGGTTCCTACTATGGCTACACCTTC. This encodes CASSPGQGSYYGYTF.

The V call is TRBV9, the J call TRBJ2-1; D possibly corresponds to TRBD2 (6 bases). This CDR3 comprises 15 residues. Trimming removed 0 bases at V and 8 bases at J, with 15 bases between. Germline CDR1 is SGDLS and CDR2 is YYNGEE. In nucleotides, the CDR3 is TGTGCCAGCAGCGTAGTAAGTGGGAGGTCCGATGAGCAGTTCTTC. Translated: CASSVVSGRSDEQFF.

The chain carries TRBV4-1 and TRBJ2-1; 15 bases map to TRBD2. The CDR3 sequence is 20 residues long. The V segment lost 7 bases and the J segment 3 bases; nucleotides outside the gene matches: 16. Germline V gene sequence: CDR1 MGHRA, CDR2 YSYEKL. The CDR3 region is CASTPGLAGGPRGDYNEQFF. In DNA, the CDR3 is TGCGCCAGCACTCCCGGACTAGCGGGAGGGCCCCGCGGAGACTACAATGAGCAGTTCTTC.

The V and J genes are TRBV6-5 and TRBJ1-5; D is unresolved. V lost 6 bases and J 9 bases, leaving 15 bases between the germline ends. The V gene's germline CDR1 is MNHEY and CDR2 SVGAGI. This CDR3 is built from 13 residues. In nucleotides, the CDR3 is TGTGCCAGCAGCCCCGGTCGTGCTTGGCCCCAGCATTTT. Translation: CASSPGRAWPQHF.